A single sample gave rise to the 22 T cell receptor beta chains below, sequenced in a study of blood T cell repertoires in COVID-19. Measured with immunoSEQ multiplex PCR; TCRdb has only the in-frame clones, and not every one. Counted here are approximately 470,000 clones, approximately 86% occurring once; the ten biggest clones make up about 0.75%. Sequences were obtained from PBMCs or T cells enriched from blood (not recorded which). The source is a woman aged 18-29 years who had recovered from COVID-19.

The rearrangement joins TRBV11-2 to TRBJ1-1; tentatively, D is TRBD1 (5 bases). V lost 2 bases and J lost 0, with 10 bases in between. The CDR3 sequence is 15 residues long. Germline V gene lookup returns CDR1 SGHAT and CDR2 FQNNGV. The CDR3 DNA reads TGTGCCAGCAGCTTACCCGGAGGGGTGAACACTGAAGCTTTCTTT. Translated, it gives CASSLPGGVNTEAFF.

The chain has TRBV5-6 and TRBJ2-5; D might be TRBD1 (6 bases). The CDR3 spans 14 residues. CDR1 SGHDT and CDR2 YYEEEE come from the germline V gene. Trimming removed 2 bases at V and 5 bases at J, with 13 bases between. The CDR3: CASSLIQGTETQYF. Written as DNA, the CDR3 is TGTGCCAGCAGCTTAATACAGGGCACGGAGACCCAGTACTTC.

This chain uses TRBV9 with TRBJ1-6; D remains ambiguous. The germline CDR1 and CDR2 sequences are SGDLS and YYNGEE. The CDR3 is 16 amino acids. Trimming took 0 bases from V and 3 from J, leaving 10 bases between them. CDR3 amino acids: CASSVGGYGYNSPLHF. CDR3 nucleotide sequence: TGTGCCAGCAGCGTAGGAGGGTATGGCTATAATTCACCCCTCCACTTT. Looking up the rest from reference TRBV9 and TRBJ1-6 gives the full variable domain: DSGVTQTPKHLITATGQRVTLRCSPRSGDLSVYWYQQSLDQGLQFLIQYYNGEERAKGNILERFSAQQFPDLHSELNLSSLELGDSALYFCASSVGGYGYNSPLHFGNGTRLTVT.

This CDR3 is CASLTTGTDTQYF. The CDR3 coding sequence is TGTGCCAGTTTAACGACTGGCACAGATACGCAGTATTTT. V is TRBV18 and J is TRBJ2-3; D gene uncertain. V was pared by 9 bases and J by 1 base, with 11 bases between. The CDR3 totals 13 residues. CDR1 and CDR2 (germline): KGHSH, LQKENI.

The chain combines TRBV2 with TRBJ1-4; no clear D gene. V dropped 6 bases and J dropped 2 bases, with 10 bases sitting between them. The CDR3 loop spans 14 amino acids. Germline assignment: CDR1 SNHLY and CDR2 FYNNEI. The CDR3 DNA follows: TGTGCCAGCAGAGAGGGATCGACTAATGAAAAACTGTTTTTT. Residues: CASREGSTNEKLFF.

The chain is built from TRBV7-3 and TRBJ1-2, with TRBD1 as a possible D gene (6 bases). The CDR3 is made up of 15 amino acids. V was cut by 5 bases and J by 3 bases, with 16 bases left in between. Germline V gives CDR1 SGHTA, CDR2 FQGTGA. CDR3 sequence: CASSPLGGADYGYTF. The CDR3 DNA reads TGTGCCAGCAGCCCCCTGGGGGGGGCGGACTATGGCTACACCTTC.

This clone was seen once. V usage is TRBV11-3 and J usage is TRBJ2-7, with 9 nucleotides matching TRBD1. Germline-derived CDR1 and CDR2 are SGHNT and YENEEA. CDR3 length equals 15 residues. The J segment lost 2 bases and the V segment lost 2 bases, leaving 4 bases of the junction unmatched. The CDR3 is CASSLQGQGTYEQYF. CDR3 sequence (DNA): TGTGCCAGCAGCTTACAAGGACAGGGGACCTACGAGCAGTACTTC.

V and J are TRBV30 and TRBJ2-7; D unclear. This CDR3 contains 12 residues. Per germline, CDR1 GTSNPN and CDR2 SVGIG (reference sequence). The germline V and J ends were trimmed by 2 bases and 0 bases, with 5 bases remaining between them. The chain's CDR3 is CAWSLSSYEQYF. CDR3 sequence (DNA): TGTGCCTGGAGTCTCTCCTCCTACGAGCAGTACTTC.

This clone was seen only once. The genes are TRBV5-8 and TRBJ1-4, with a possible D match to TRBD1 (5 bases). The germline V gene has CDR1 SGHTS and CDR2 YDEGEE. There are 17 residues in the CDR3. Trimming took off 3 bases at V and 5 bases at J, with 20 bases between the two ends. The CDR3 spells CASSSGWDRRGNEKLFF. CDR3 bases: TGTGCCAGCAGCTCGGGTTGGGACCGCCGGGGGAATGAAAAACTGTTTTTT.

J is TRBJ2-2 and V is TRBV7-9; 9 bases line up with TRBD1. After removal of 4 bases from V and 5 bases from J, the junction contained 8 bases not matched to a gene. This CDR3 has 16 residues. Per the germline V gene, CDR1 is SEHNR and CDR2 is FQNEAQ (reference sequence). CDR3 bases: TGTGCCAGCAGCTCCCAACAGGGGGCAGGGACCGGGGAGCTGTTTTTT. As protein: CASSSQQGAGTGELFF. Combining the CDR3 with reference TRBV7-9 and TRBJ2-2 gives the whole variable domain DTGVSQNPRHKITKRGQNVTFRCDPISEHNRLYWYRQTLGQGPEFLTYFQNEAQLEKSRLLSDRFSAERPKGSFSTLEIQRTEQGDSAMYLCASSSQQGAGTGELFFGEGSRLTVL.

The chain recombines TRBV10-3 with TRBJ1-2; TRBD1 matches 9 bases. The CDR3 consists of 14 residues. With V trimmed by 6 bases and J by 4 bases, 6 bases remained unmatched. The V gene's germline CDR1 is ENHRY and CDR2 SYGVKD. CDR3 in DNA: TGTGCCATCAGCCCGGGACAGGGCTCCTATGGCTACACCTTC. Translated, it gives CAISPGQGSYGYTF.

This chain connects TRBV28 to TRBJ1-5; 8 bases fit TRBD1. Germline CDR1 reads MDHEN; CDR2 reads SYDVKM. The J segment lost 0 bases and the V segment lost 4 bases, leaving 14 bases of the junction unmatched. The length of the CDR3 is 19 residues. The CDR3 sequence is CASSSNSGQAVYSNQPQHF. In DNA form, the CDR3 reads TGTGCCAGCAGTTCCAACTCGGGACAGGCCGTCTATAGCAATCAGCCCCAGCATTTT.

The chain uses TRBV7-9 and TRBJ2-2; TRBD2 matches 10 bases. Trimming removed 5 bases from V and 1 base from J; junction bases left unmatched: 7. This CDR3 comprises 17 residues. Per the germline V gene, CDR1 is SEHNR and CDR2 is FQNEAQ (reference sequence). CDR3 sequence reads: CASSRLAGELNTGELFF. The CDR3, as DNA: TGTGCCAGCAGCCGTCTAGCGGGGGAATTGAACACCGGGGAGCTGTTTTTT.

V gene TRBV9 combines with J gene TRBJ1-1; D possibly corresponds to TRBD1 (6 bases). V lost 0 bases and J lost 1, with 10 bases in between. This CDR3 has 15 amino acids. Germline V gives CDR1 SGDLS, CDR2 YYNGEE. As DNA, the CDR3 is TGTGCCAGCAGCGTAGCAGGGGTAGGGAACACTGAAGCTTTCTTT. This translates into CASSVAGVGNTEAFF.

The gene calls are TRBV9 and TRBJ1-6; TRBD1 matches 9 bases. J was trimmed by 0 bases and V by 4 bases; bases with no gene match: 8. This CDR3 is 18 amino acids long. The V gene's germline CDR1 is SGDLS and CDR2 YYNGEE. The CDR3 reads CASSPYPGQGSYNSPLHF. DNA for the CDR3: TGTGCCAGCAGCCCTTACCCGGGACAGGGCTCCTATAATTCACCCCTCCACTTT.

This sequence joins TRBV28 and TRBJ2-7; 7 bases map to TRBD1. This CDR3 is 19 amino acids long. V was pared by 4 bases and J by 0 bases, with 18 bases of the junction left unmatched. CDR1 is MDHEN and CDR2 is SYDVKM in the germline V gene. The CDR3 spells CASSSRWGKTGSSSYEQYF. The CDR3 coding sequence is TGTGCCAGCAGTTCTCGTTGGGGAAAGACAGGGTCCAGCTCCTACGAGCAGTACTTC.

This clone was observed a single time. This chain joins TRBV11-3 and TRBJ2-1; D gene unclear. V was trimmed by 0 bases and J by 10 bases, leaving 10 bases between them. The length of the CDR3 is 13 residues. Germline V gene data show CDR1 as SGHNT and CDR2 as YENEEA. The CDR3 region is CASSLDRGREQFF. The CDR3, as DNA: TGTGCCAGCAGCTTAGACCGCGGTCGCGAGCAGTTCTTC. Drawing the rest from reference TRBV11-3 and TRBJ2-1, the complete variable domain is EAGVVQSPRYKIIEKKQPVAFWCNPISGHNTLYWYLQNLGQGPELLIRYENEEAVDDSQLPKDRFSAERLKGVDSTLKIQPAELGDSAVYLCASSLDRGREQFFGPGTRLTVL.

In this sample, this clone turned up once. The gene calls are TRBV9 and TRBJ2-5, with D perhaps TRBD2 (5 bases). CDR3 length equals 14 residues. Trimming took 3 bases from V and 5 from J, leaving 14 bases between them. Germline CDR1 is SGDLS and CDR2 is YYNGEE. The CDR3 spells CASSARRESETQYF. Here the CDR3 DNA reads TGTGCCAGCAGCGCTCGCCGGGAATCGGAGACCCAGTACTTC.

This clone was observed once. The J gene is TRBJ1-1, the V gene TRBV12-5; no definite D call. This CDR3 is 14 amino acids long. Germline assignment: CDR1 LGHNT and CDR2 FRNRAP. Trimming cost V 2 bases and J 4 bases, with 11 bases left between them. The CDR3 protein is CASGLSSSGTEAFF. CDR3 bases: TGTGCTAGTGGTTTGAGCTCCTCGGGCACTGAAGCTTTCTTT.

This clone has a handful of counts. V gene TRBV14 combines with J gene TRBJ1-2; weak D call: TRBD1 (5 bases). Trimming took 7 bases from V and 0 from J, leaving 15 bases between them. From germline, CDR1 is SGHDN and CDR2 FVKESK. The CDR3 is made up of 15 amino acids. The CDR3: CASKREGPSNYGYTF. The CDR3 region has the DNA TGTGCCAGCAAGAGGGAGGGGCCCTCTAACTATGGCTACACCTTC.

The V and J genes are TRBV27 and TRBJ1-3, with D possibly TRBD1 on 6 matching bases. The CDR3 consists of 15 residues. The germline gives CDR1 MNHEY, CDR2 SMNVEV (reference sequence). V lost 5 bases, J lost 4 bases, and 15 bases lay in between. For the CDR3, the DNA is TGTGCCAGCAGTCGCAGCCGGGACAACGGAAACACCATATATTTT. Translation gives CASSRSRDNGNTIYF.

CDR3 region: CASSSDRVQGGGYTF. The CDR3 DNA is TGTGCCAGCAGCTCCGACCGTGTGCAAGGCGGTGGCTACACCTTC. The rearrangement links TRBV5-4 to TRBJ1-2, with unresolved D. The germline V gene has CDR1 SGHNT and CDR2 YYREEE (reference sequence). V gave up 3 bases and J gave up 7 bases, with 19 bases separating them. This CDR3 has 15 amino acids.